This T cell receptor (beta chain) was captured by sequencing in a study of a mutant IDH1 vaccine in newly diagnosed glioma. Germline CDR1 reads KGHSH; CDR2 reads LQKENI. The J segment lost 2 bases and the V segment lost 6 bases, leaving 7 bases of the junction unmatched. The CDR3 runs 16 residues. Profiling relied on immunoSEQ multiplex PCR, and the TCRdb table lists in-frame clones only, not all of them. The sample lists about 64,000 clones, roughly 68% occurring once. Time point specified: week 35, safety follow-up. In the vaccine, a single dose held 300 ug of the mutant IDH1 20-mer peptide, along with topical imiquimod. Turning to this clone: Its antigen is unknown.

Sequenced material: PBMCs, taken from a glioma patient whose treatment included an IDH1 peptide vaccine. This sequence was found in a man aged 50-59 years with glioma. V usage is TRBV18 and J usage is TRBJ1-5, with 10 bases identical to TRBD1. The CDR3, as DNA: TGTGCCAGCTCGCCGGGACAGGGGTCGGGCAATCAGCCCCAGCATTTT. Its translation: CASSPGQGSGNQPQHF. The whole variable domain, filled in from reference TRBV18 and TRBJ1-5, reads NAGVMQNPRHLVRRRGQEARLRCSPMKGHSHVYWYRQLPEEGLKFMVYLQKENIIDESGMPKERFSAEFPKEGPSILRIQQVVRGDSAAYFCASSPGQGSGNQPQHFGDGTRLSIL.